The present entry profiles one T cell receptor (beta chain) with its context. Its cognate antigen has yet to be identified. Base qualities are missing; no much larger clone stands one base away. The source of the sample is a study of cytomegalovirus exposure and HLA in healthy donors (TCRdb year 2017). Study-wide context: According to an earlier analysis of 550 to 750 of the donors, some 180 million T cells yielded 117 million unique TCR beta sequences and more than 250 Gb of sequence data. Around 320 gigabases of sequencing data and approximately 84 million unique TCR sequences were included in an early release covering about 700 HLA-typed donors. Among the approximately 430 genotyped donors, approximately 81% belonged to the genetic ancestry cluster associated with self-reported Caucasian donors. The study was designed to test whether signatures of past pathogen exposure could be identified by cataloging public T cell receptors. The T cell repertoires of under 750 subjects were profiled by immunosequencing and related to cytomegalovirus serostatus. A separate validation cohort of roughly 110 different subjects was used in addition to the roughly 700-subject first cohort. To predict cytomegalovirus infection status, the study brought together high-throughput TCR immunosequencing, statistical association of individual TCRs with disease status, and machine learning. A later analysis re-analyzed previously published TCR beta repertoires from approximately 700 donors and added high-resolution HLA genotyping to study TCR occurrence patterns. In the later analysis, no new phenotypic data were used to find candidate immune exposures; instead, reliance was placed on TCR beta sequences and their occurrence across donors. An earlier analysis of approximately 630 of the donors applied high-throughput TCR beta sequencing to assess whether each TCR beta V gene segment acted as functional or pseudogenic. Donor age, sex, ethnicity and CMV serostatus were collected together with the repertoire data. Genome-wide SNP genotypes for about 60% of the roughly 700 donors were used in a later genetic analysis, which treated that subset as a discovery cohort. Every repertoire in the discovery cohort had been generated on one and the same sequencing platform. HLA typing included class I and class II loci at four-digit resolution. The number of donors typed differed by locus, with about 629-640 for A, B, C, DRB1 and DQB1, around 500 for DQA1, 600 to 610 for DPA1, and some 440 for DPB1. About five DR-DQ haplotypes were treated as single units for association and clustering because of strong linkage in the cohort. Across 398 genotyped donors of the cohort, an average of about 240,000 unique TCR beta nucleotide sequences per donor were sequenced, and roughly 18% of those sequences were non-productive. Points the paper makes about the study in general: Strong co-occurrence of HLA alleles, especially DR and DQ, made assigning TCR associations to individual alleles difficult. This cohort had only TCR beta chains sequenced, and the lack of alpha or paired-chain data limited which features could be detected. A later analysis reported that several top co-occurrence clusters appeared linked to parvovirus B19, influenza, CMV and Epstein-Barr virus. Most CMV-associated TCR beta chains appeared to be HLA-restricted in a later analysis, and the HLA associations seemed to be driven largely by CMV exposure. The presence/absence analyses assumed that sequencing depth was roughly uniform across donors, and that assumption may not be true. Specific HLA alleles were associated with 15,000 to 20,000 TCR beta sequences at a false discovery rate of 0.05 in a later analysis. Broadly in line with IMGT annotations, most TCR beta V segments showed up in productive rearrangements about 90% or about 30% of the time in an earlier analysis of around 550 of the donors. Because counts were too low, about 15 rarely observed V segments, including chromosome 9 orphons, were left out of the earlier analysis of 587 of the donors. Linkage disequilibrium might explain the correlated functional status among segregating V segments, but an unknown experimental factor could not be ruled out. Because some donors lacked HLA typing at each locus, the association tests relied only on the typed subset. An association between a missense DCLRE1C variant and V-gene and J-gene trimming of TCR beta chains was found in a later genetic analysis and replicated in an independent cohort. According to a later genetic analysis, donors in an Asian-associated ancestry cluster had fewer N-insertions in productive TCRs than the approximately 710-donor mean. In a later analysis, HLA-associated TCR beta chains were found to be more clonally expanded and to have lower generation probabilities than equally common non-associated chains. In both the original and validation cohorts, the classifier was reported to diagnose cytomegalovirus status with high specificity and sensitivity. A further reported finding was that TCR beta sequences accurately predicted the HLA-A and HLA-B alleles for most subjects in the first cohort. For the cohort, immune exposure information was limited to CMV serostatus. A group of highly shared sequence variants was considered likely to be a technical artifact of the sequencing pipeline. The study gave a list of more than 150 TCR beta chains associated with cytomegalovirus. A few of the identified cytomegalovirus-associated TCR beta chains were confirmed in vitro to be specific for cytomegalovirus antigens. Across donors, most TCR sequences were observed very rarely, whereas some public TCRs were present in many individuals. According to a later analysis, TCR association rates differed among HLA loci, with DRB1 alleles showing the most associated TCRs and HLA-C alleles showing the fewest. According to the authors, the approach could potentially be generalized to other disease states and immunological phenotypes. Some IMGT-functional V segments, including TRBV6-2 and TRBV6-3, could not be distinguished by the 87-base-pair reads and were therefore excluded.

In total, 500 to 700 healthy bone marrow donors made up the cohort. Cohort members were all nominally healthy when sampled, although unrecorded immune exposures were likely present. The donor tested CMV seronegative, placing the donor among the roughly 340 seronegative members of the cohort. Each donor provided a peripheral blood sample, and peripheral blood mononuclear cells were used for TCR beta sequencing. The Qiagen DNeasy Blood Extraction Kit was used to extract genomic DNA from the blood cell samples. The library was built by means of the immunoSEQ multiplex PCR assay. For the multiplex PCR, a mixture combining 60 forward primers for TCR Vbeta segments and 13 reverse primers for TCR Jbeta segments was used. Amplification of the CDR3 region of rearranged TCR beta genes was performed with a multiplex PCR assay on genomic DNA. The Illumina HiSeq System was used to sequence the amplified TCR beta libraries as 87-base-pair reads. The original pipeline was this. In a later analysis, 77 million or so unique TCR beta chains were counted across the roughly 610 repertoires, and some 10 million of these chains were shared by at least two donors. To remove PCR and sequencing errors, raw reads were error-corrected and collapsed into unique sequences using a nearest-neighbor algorithm that merged closely related sequences. V, D and J gene segments were assigned by aligning CDR3 sequences to IMGT reference sequences. Each retained sequence needed at least a six-nucleotide match to both a V gene segment and a J gene segment. Rearrangements were classified as productive when the CDR3 lacked stop codons and remained in frame with V and J, and all other rearrangements were classified as non-productive. Following IMGT convention, CDR3 was defined as the stretch from the second conserved V-encoded cysteine up to the conserved J-encoded phenylalanine. Sequences without an unambiguous match to a single V gene segment were excluded from the earlier analysis of several hundred of the donors. An earlier analysis of several hundred of the donors called V segments functional above 56.7% productive rearrangements and segregating when the between-donor standard deviation exceeded 5%. A statistical classification framework was built for diagnosing cytomegalovirus status from the catalog of TCR beta chain sequences. A later analysis assigned V and J genes by comparing TCR nucleotide sequences with IMGT/GENE-DB human TR gene sequences. A later analysis assigned CDR3 sequences and most-parsimonious VDJ recombination scenarios with the TCRdist pipeline. In a later analysis, each TCR beta chain was defined by its CDR3 amino acid sequence together with its V-gene family, and reads without a unique V-gene family were excluded. A later analysis removed 550 to 650 highly shared, low-generation-probability nucleotide sequences to deal with suspected cross-contamination and a sequencing artifact. In a later analysis, a clonal expansion index was calculated for each public chain from normalized within-repertoire ranks of inferred template counts. A later analysis computed generation probabilities with a VDJ recombination model fitted to out-of-frame rearrangements, and checked the results against IGoR. A later analysis scored TCR-TCR, TCR-HLA and TCR-CMV co-occurrence with hypergeometric tests, applying a repertoire-size bias correction to TCR pairs. In a later analysis, false discovery rates were estimated by permuting HLA or CMV assignments 20 times. In a later analysis, co-occurring TCRs were grouped using DBSCAN, and TCRdist sequence similarity was added for clustering within HLA-allele-positive subsets. For co-occurrence clustering, repertoires with fewer than 30,000 or more than 120,000 public chains were excluded, along with roughly five repertoires with anomalous nucleotide sharing. The table was pulled from immuneACCESS by TCRdb, which kept in-frame rearrangements only. Such tables lose some clones; where checked, under half of the loss comes from unresolved V genes, and the rest has no known cause. D and trimming were read from the DNA, whereas the V and J calls and clone size are those reported in that table. The sample profile shows under 150,000 clones; around four fifths of them were found once. The ten largest account for roughly 3.4% of the sample.

The germline V and J ends show losses of 5 bases and 10 bases respectively, and no gene match explains 26 bases of the junction. There are 21 amino acids in the CDR3, from cysteine to phenylalanine inclusive. Of the read, only the CDR3 DNA is kept; its 63 bases are in frame from base 1. Sequences SGHVS (CDR1) and FQNEAQ (CDR2) are obtained from the germline V gene. The sequencing sample was made of PBMCs. The V and J segments used are TRBV7-8 and TRBJ1-6; a stretch of 10 junction bases matches TRBD1. The sequence was obtained from a male donor in good health and CMV-seronegative. The CDR3 corresponds to CASSPRWGDRGSFLRESPLHF. The nucleotide sequence is given as TGTGCCAGCAGCCCCAGATGGGGGGACAGGGGCTCGTTTTTAAGAGAATCACCCCTCCACTTT.